These 24 T cell receptor beta chains were all obtained from the same sample, sequenced in a study of shared clonotypes between healthy human individuals. Some clones are missing from TCRdb's copy, which holds only in-frame ones; the method was immunoSEQ multiplex PCR. The profile shows approximately 1,500,000 clones, nearly 99% of them singletons. The sample taken for sequencing was naive CD4+ T cells sorted from blood. As for subset: CD45RA+ positively selected. Receptor source: a man aged 25-45 years in good health.

The chain uses TRBV4-1 and TRBJ2-3; a weak D match, TRBD2 (5 bases). The V end was cut by 3 bases, the J end by 1 base, with 17 bases between. The CDR3 extends over 17 amino acids. Germline V gives CDR1 MGHRA, CDR2 YSYEKL. CDR3 bases: TGCGCCAGCAGCCAGTTGGGCCTAGCAAATGGCACAGATACGCAGTATTTT. This sequence encodes CASSQLGLANGTDTQYF.

The genes are TRBV29-1 and TRBJ2-3; TRBD2 matches at 7 bases. V gave up 1 base and J gave up 4 bases; unmatched junction bases: 2. CDR3 length: 13 residues. Germline values: CDR1 SQVTM, CDR2 ANQGSEA. The CDR3 reads CSVEAGGADTQYF. In nucleotides, the CDR3 is TGCAGCGTTGAAGCGGGAGGTGCAGATACGCAGTATTTT.

This clone was seen a handful of times. V gene TRBV5-1 combines with J gene TRBJ2-1; D gene ambiguous. The CDR3 is 11 amino acids. Trimming pared 0 bases from V and 9 bases from J, leaving 4 bases between. Germline-derived CDR1 and CDR2 are SGHRS and YFSETQ. The CDR3 nucleotides are TGCGCCAGCAGCTTGGGGCGTGAGCAGTTCTTC. Residues: CASSLGREQFF.

This clone came up once. This chain joins TRBV5-5 and TRBJ2-5, with D perhaps TRBD2 (6 bases). This CDR3 spans 14 amino acids. Trimming cost V 4 bases and J 2 bases, with 12 bases left between them. In germline, CDR1 is SGHKS, CDR2 YYEKEE (reference sequence). The CDR3 coding sequence is TGTGCCAGCAGCCGGCGGGACTTACAAGAGACCCAGTACTTC. Amino acid sequence: CASSRRDLQETQYF.

The rearrangement links TRBV11-2 to TRBJ2-3, with 7 positions matching TRBD1. V lost 3 bases and J lost 2; bases outside the gene matches: 2. Germline lookup yields CDR1 SGHAT and CDR2 FQNNGV. The CDR3 is 14 residues long. This chain's CDR3 is CASSLGQPTDTQYF. The CDR3 nucleotides are TGTGCCAGCAGCTTGGGACAGCCCACAGATACGCAGTATTTT.

The rearrangement joins TRBV28 to TRBJ1-5; perhaps TRBD1 as D (5 bases). Germline lookup yields CDR1 MDHEN and CDR2 SYDVKM. The CDR3 has 15 amino acids. Deletions cut 7 bases from V and 0 bases from J, with 13 bases between. Here the CDR3 DNA reads TGTGCCAGCACAACCCTCGGGGCTAGCAATCAGCCCCAGCATTTT. Its protein is CASTTLGASNQPQHF.

The rearrangement joins TRBV5-1 to TRBJ2-5; D possibly corresponds to TRBD1 (6 bases). CDR3 length equals 15 residues. Looked up from germline, CDR1 is SGHRS and CDR2 is YFSETQ. V was clipped by 4 bases and J by 3 bases, with 16 bases between them. As DNA, the CDR3 is TGCGCCAGCAGCGTAGGGGGACACCAGAAAGAGACCCAGTACTTC. Translating it yields CASSVGGHQKETQYF.

About this clone: The same CDR3 can be traced to other DNA sequences in this sample. The chain combines TRBV10-2 with TRBJ2-1, with D maybe TRBD2 (6 bases). Trimming shortened V by 6 bases and J by 5 bases, and 11 bases separated the two germline ends. CDR1 is WSHSY, CDR2 SAAADI, per germline. The CDR3 has 13 residues. The CDR3 DNA reads as TGCGCCAGCAGGGACTTAGCGGACAATGAGCAGTTCTTC. The encoded protein is CASRDLADNEQFF.

Only one count was recorded for this clone. The chain employs TRBV5-1 and TRBJ1-2, with D perhaps matching TRBD1 (6 bases). Germline loops: CDR1 SGHRS, CDR2 YFSETQ. There are 16 residues in the CDR3. Trimming removed 3 bases at V and 0 bases at J, with 15 bases between. In nucleotides, the CDR3 is TGCGCCAGCAGCTGGAACCGGGACACCACTAACTATGGCTACACCTTC. Its protein is CASSWNRDTTNYGYTF.

The V call is TRBV6-5, the J call TRBJ2-7; D call uncertain. The CDR3 covers 13 residues. The V gene lost 7 bases and the J gene lost 0 bases, with 10 bases spanning the gap. Germline CDR1 is MNHEY and CDR2 is SVGAGI. CDR3 sequence reads: CASKRQASYEQYF. Written as DNA, the CDR3 is TGTGCCAGCAAGAGGCAGGCCTCCTACGAGCAGTACTTC.

The chain couples TRBV30 to TRBJ1-1; no reliable D call. The CDR3 spans 13 residues. The V gene's germline CDR1 is GTSNPN and CDR2 SVGIG (reference sequence). Trimming took 2 bases from V and 5 from J, leaving 12 bases between them. The CDR3 protein is CAWSSHRRTEAFF. The CDR3 nucleotides read TGTGCCTGGAGTTCACACCGGAGAACTGAAGCTTTCTTT.

The chain links TRBV19 to TRBJ1-1; no clear D. V was shortened by 1 base and J by 0 bases, with 9 bases between the two germline ends. There are 15 residues in the CDR3. CDR1 is LNHDA, CDR2 SQIVND, per germline (reference sequence). The CDR3 sequence: CASSIAHIMNTEAFF. CDR3 in DNA: TGTGCCAGTAGTATAGCACATATAATGAACACTGAAGCTTTCTTT. Looking up the rest from reference TRBV19 and TRBJ1-1 gives the full variable domain: DGGITQSPKYLFRKEGQNVTLSCEQNLNHDAMYWYRQDPGQGLRLIYYSQIVNDFQKGDIAEGYSVSREKKESFPLTVTSAQKNPTAFYLCASSIAHIMNTEAFFGQGTRLTVV.

V and J are TRBV10-2 and TRBJ2-5; TRBD2 matches 13 bases. CDR1 is WSHSY and CDR2 is SAAADI in the germline V gene. This CDR3 is 17 amino acids long. V shed 6 bases and J 4 bases; nucleotides not matched to a gene: 11. CDR3 coding DNA: TGCGCCAGCAGCGTACTAGCGGGAGGGAGTTTTGGAGAGACCCAGTACTTC. Residues: CASSVLAGGSFGETQYF.

Turning to this clone: At one end the junction does not follow the germline gene, possibly because of a read error. CDR3 sequence: CASSPGTAQGTQYF. CDR3 in DNA: TGTGCCAGCTCACCTGGGACGGCCCAAGGGACCCAGTACTTC. The gene calls are TRBV18 and TRBJ2-5, with D possibly called TRBD1 or TRBD2 (5 bases each). CDR3 length equals 14 residues. CDR1 is KGHSH, CDR2 LQKENI, per germline.

The genes are TRBV18 and TRBJ2-7, with TRBD1 as a possible D gene (6 bases). Germline CDR1 KGHSH, CDR2 LQKENI. Between the trimmed V and J ends, which lost 5 bases and 4 bases, there was a span of 12 bases. This CDR3 is built from 13 residues. The CDR3 region is CASSARDTYEQYF. For the CDR3, the DNA is TGTGCCAGCTCAGCCCGGGACACATACGAGCAGTACTTC.

The chain is built from TRBV5-5 and TRBJ2-2, with 11 bases fitting TRBD1. CDR1 and CDR2 from the germline V gene are SGHKS and YYEKEE (reference sequence). The CDR3 runs 17 residues. The ends lost 4 bases at V and 7 bases at J; junction bases unmatched: 12. Here the CDR3 reads CASSNPGRTGGSGELFF. In DNA, the CDR3 is TGTGCCAGCAGCAACCCAGGCCGGACAGGGGGCAGCGGGGAGCTGTTTTTT.

This rearrangement joins TRBV6-1 to TRBJ2-5; perhaps TRBD2 as D (6 bases). The germline V and J ends were trimmed by 2 bases and 7 bases, with 14 bases remaining between them. CDR1 and CDR2 from the germline V gene are MNHNS and SASEGT. CDR3 length: 14 amino acids. In nucleotides, the CDR3 is TGTGCCAGCAGTGAACTGGCGGGGCAGGGGACCCAGTACTTC. The encoded protein is CASSELAGQGTQYF.

The J gene is TRBJ2-7, the V gene TRBV19, with 9 nucleotides matching TRBD1. CDR3 length: 15 amino acids. Germline values: CDR1 LNHDA, CDR2 SQIVND (reference sequence). With V trimmed by 4 bases and J by 8 bases, 12 bases remained unmatched. CDR3 loop: CASSNLPGQGQKQYF. DNA for the CDR3: TGTGCCAGTAGTAACCTCCCGGGACAGGGCCAAAAGCAGTACTTC. The full variable domain, rest sourced from reference TRBV19 and TRBJ2-7, is DGGITQSPKYLFRKEGQNVTLSCEQNLNHDAMYWYRQDPGQGLRLIYYSQIVNDFQKGDIAEGYSVSREKKESFPLTVTSAQKNPTAFYLCASSNLPGQGQKQYFGPGTRLTVT.

The V gene is TRBV7-3, the J gene TRBJ2-2; 8 nucleotides align to TRBD1. Germline values: CDR1 SGHTA, CDR2 FQGTGA. The CDR3 consists of 14 residues. The trim removed 5 bases at V and 4 bases at J, leaving 3 bases unmatched. The CDR3 DNA follows: TGTGCCAGCAGCACAGGGGGGAGCACCGGGGAGCTGTTTTTT. This sequence encodes CASSTGGSTGELFF.

About this clone itself: The identical CDR3 is also encoded by other nucleotide sequences in the sample. This chain connects TRBV5-1 to TRBJ1-1; D gene unclear. From germline, CDR1 is SGHRS and CDR2 YFSETQ. V lost 5 bases and J lost 2, with 7 bases in between. The CDR3 loop spans 12 amino acids. CDR3 in amino acids: CASSLDNTEAFF. The CDR3 coding sequence is TGCGCCAGCAGTCTGGACAACACTGAAGCTTTCTTT.

In its sample, this clone was seen once. As DNA, the CDR3 is TGTGCCAGTAGTATAAGGGCCGGGGGGTACAGCTCCTACAATGAGCAGTTCTTC. It specifies CASSIRAGGYSSYNEQFF. This chain joins TRBV19 and TRBJ2-1, with 7 bases identical to TRBD2. Looked up from germline, CDR1 is LNHDA and CDR2 is SQIVND (reference sequence). This CDR3 contains 18 residues. V was pared by 2 bases and J by 0 bases, with 10 bases of the junction left unmatched.

The chain recombines TRBV6-6 with TRBJ1-3; D is ambiguous. CDR3 length: 14 residues. Germline CDR1 is MNHNY and CDR2 is SVGAGI (reference sequence). Trimming removed 6 bases from V and 4 bases from J, with 13 bases in between. The CDR3 coding sequence is TGTGCCAGCAGCCGCGTCGGGGAAGGAAACACCATATATTTT. This gives the protein CASSRVGEGNTIYF.

The chain recombines TRBV5-7 with TRBJ2-7; 9 nucleotides match TRBD1. TRBV5-7 is an ORF, and what it does is uncertain. The trim removed 0 bases at V and 3 bases at J, leaving 4 bases unmatched. The CDR3 loop spans 15 amino acids. The CDR3 here is CASSLEGTGIYEQYF. The DNA of the CDR3 is TGTGCCAGCAGCTTGGAGGGGACAGGGATCTACGAGCAGTACTTC.

A single count supports this clone. The rearrangement uses TRBV6-5 and TRBJ2-7; D is perhaps TRBD1 (5 bases). Germline V gives CDR1 MNHEY, CDR2 SVGAGI. With 6 bases removed from V and 0 bases from J, the gap between germline ends came to 15 bases. The CDR3 totals 15 residues. The CDR3: CASSRPTTVSYEQYF. The CDR3 DNA is TGTGCCAGCAGCCGCCCGACGACAGTCTCCTACGAGCAGTACTTC.